Listed below are T cell receptor beta chains from one sample, sequenced in a study of T cells in Graves' hyperthyroidism and ophthalmopathy. TCRdb reprocessed the multiplex PCR reads via MiXCR and lists one record per CDR3 protein. The sample consists of some 490,000 distinct CDR3 sequences, more than 15% of them appearing once. The sample comprised blood. The receptors derive from a woman in her 30s with Graves' ophthalmopathy. CDR3s include the opening cysteine and the closing phenylalanine or tryptophan. Fields, in order: V gene, clone size, D gene, J gene, CDR3 protein, CDR3 DNA. The D gene is left open where the match is weak. Rows give clone size only sometimes, using once, few, many, or a class for an expanded clone.

TRBV18,NA,TRBD1,TRBJ2-4,CASGNRGRAKNIQYF,TGTGCCAGCGGAAACAGGGGGCGAGCCAAAAACATTCAGTACTTC
TRBV28,many,TRBD2,TRBJ2-7,CASSFEGGKYEQYF,TGTGCCAGCAGTTTCGAGGGAGGGAAATACGAGCAGTACTTC
TRBV5-4,many,NA,TRBJ2-1,CASSLGLSNEQFF,TGTGCCAGCAGCTTAGGGCTCAGCAATGAGCAGTTCTTC
TRBV5-1,few,NA,TRBJ2-5,CASSSTGDQETQYF,TGCGCCAGCAGCTCGACAGGAGACCAAGAGACCCAGTACTTC
TRBV7-3,many,NA,TRBJ2-3,CASSLNRDTQYF,TGTGCCAGCAGCTTAAATAGAGATACGCAGTATTTT
TRBV5-6,NA,TRBD2,TRBJ2-3,CASSLRMGLAGGDTQYF,TGTGCCAGCAGCTTGAGAATGGGACTAGCGGGAGGAGATACGCAGTATTTT
TRBV7-2,many,NA,TRBJ1-2,CASSLEPGKGYTF,TGTGCCAGCAGCTTAGAGCCGGGAAAGGGCTACACCTTC
TRBV7-2,many,NA,TRBJ2-1,CASSQLGGANNEQFF,TGTGCCAGCAGCCAGCTAGGAGGGGCAAACAATGAGCAGTTCTTC
TRBV18,many,TRBD2,TRBJ2-1,CASSSGTSGTSSYNEQFF,TGTGCCAGCTCATCCGGGACTAGCGGAACTAGCTCCTACAATGAGCAGTTCTTC
TRBV6-1,few,NA,TRBJ1-6,CASSLQGGGTPLHF,TGTGCCAGCAGCCTACAGGGTGGAGGGACACCCCTCCACTTT
TRBV28,NA,NA,TRBJ1-5,CAHGPGGQPRHF,TGTGCCCACGGGCCCGGAGGTCAGCCCCGGCATTTT
TRBV20-1,many,NA,TRBJ2-7,CSARGGSDYEQYF,TGCAGTGCTAGAGGGGGGTCTGACTACGAGCAGTACTTC
TRBV20-1,many,NA,TRBJ1-5,CSARRDFNQPQHF,TGCAGTGCTAGACGGGATTTCAATCAGCCCCAGCATTTT
TRBV27,few,NA,TRBJ1-1,CASSWSEFTEAFF,TGTGCCAGCAGTTGGAGTGAGTTCACTGAAGCTTTCTTT
TRBV19,NA,NA,TRBJ1-2,CASSNLAYYGYTF,TGTGCCAGTTCAAACCTGGCCTACTATGGCTACACCTTC
TRBV7-6,many,NA,TRBJ2-1,CASSGGVGANEQFF,TGTGCCAGCAGCGGGGGAGTCGGGGCCAATGAGCAGTTCTTC
TRBV20-1,few,NA,TRBJ1-1,CSARSQGGNTEAFF,TGCAGTGCTAGATCACAAGGCGGGAACACTGAAGCTTTCTTT
TRBV12-3/TRBV12-4,many,NA,TRBJ2-3,CASSLSFGDTQYF,TGTGCCAGCAGTTTGTCTTTTGGAGATACGCAGTATTTT
TRBV3-1,many,NA,TRBJ2-7,CASSQVAGIYEQYF,TGTGCCAGCAGCCAAGTTGCGGGAATCTACGAGCAGTACTTC
TRBV4-1,few,NA,TRBJ2-7,CASSQVLKAQWYEQYF,TGCGCCAGCAGCCAAGTTTTGAAGGCCCAATGGTACGAGCAGTACTTC
TRBV19,many,NA,TRBJ2-1,CASSIQSGNGEQFF,TGTGCCAGTAGTATCCAATCAGGGAATGGTGAGCAGTTCTTC
TRBV29-1,many,NA,TRBJ2-7,CSVLGPGLGVSSYEQYF,TGCAGCGTTCTAGGCCCGGGACTGGGTGTGAGCTCCTACGAGCAGTACTTC
TRBV5-4,NA,NA,TRBJ2-2,CASSLKETGELFF,TGTGCCAGCAGCCTTAAGGAGACCGGGGAGCTGTTTTTT
TRBV5-6,NA,NA,TRBJ2-7,CASSFTGVRGDEQYF,TGTGCCAGCAGCTTTACGGGAGTAAGGGGGGACGAGCAGTACTTC
TRBV6-2/TRBV6-3,NA,NA,TRBJ1-1,CASSQPLKTGNTEAFF,TGTGCCAGCAGCCAACCCCTTAAGACGGGGAACACTGAAGCTTTCTTT
TRBV28,few,TRBD1,TRBJ1-5,CASSERTGVQPQHF,TGTGCCAGCAGTGAAAGAACAGGGGTTCAGCCCCAGCATTTT
TRBV15,NA,NA,TRBJ2-7,CATSRDMGEQYF,TGTGCCACCAGCAGAGATATGGGGGAGCAGTACTTC
TRBV3-1,many,NA,TRBJ2-7,CASSHLHWEQYF,TGTGCCAGCAGCCACCTTCACTGGGAGCAGTACTTC
TRBV20-1,few,NA,TRBJ1-1,CSARDIVRNTEASF,TGCAGTGCTAGAGATATTGTCAGGAACACTGAAGCTTCCTTT
TRBV28,NA,NA,TRBJ2-5,CASSLDRVPRETQYF,TGTGCCAGCAGCCTAGACCGGGTCCCACGGGAGACCCAGTACTTC
TRBV3-1,NA,TRBD2,TRBJ2-3,CASSQDWTSGRETQYF,TGTGCCAGCAGCCAAGATTGGACTAGCGGGAGGGAGACGCAGTATTTT
TRBV7-8,many,NA,TRBJ2-2,CASSSRSPNTGELFF,TGTGCCAGCAGCTCCCGGAGCCCTAACACCGGGGAGCTGTTTTTT
TRBV6-2/TRBV6-3,NA,NA,TRBJ2-1,CASRRLVGQFF,TGTGCCAGCAGACGACTAGTCGGGCAGTTCTTC
TRBV10-2,few,NA,TRBJ1-5,CASSDIDQPQHF,TGCGCCAGCAGTGATATAGATCAGCCCCAGCATTTT
TRBV20-1,NA,NA,TRBJ2-7,CSAPRTGVSYNEQYF,TGCAGTGCTCCTAGAACGGGAGTTTCCTACAATGAGCAGTACTTC
TRBV6-2/TRBV6-3,NA,NA,TRBJ1-2,CASRDGTRGGYTF,TGTGCCAGCAGAGACGGGACGAGGGGGGGCTACACCTTC
TRBV14,NA,NA,TRBJ1-4,CASSRAEKLFF,TGTGCCAGCAGCCGAGCCGAAAAACTGTTTTTT
TRBV14,few,TRBD2,TRBJ2-1,CASSPRKRDFFYNEQFF,TGTGCCAGCAGCCCGAGAAAGCGGGATTTCTTCTACAATGAGCAGTTCTTC
TRBV11-2,NA,NA,TRBJ2-5,CASSSRGVETQYF,TGTGCCAGCAGCTCCCGCGGGGTCGAGACCCAGTACTTC
TRBV7-3,NA,NA,TRBJ2-3,CASRPIGGTDTQYF,TGTGCCAGCAGACCTATTGGGGGCACAGATACGCAGTATTTT